Following are 19 T cell receptor beta chains from one sample sequenced in a study of tumor-infiltrating lymphocytes in localized non-small cell lung cancer. Clones were sequenced by immunoSEQ multiplex PCR, and TCRdb holds only the in-frame ones, with some missing. The top ten clones hold 10% of a sample with around 17,000 clones, 75% to 85% of them seen once. Input material: uninvolved lung tissue not adjacent to the tumor. The receptors shown here come from a human donor with non-small cell lung cancer.

The V call is TRBV2, the J call TRBJ1-3; D not certain. The CDR3 is 15 residues long. Trimming took 7 bases from V and 0 from J, leaving 13 bases between them. CDR1 and CDR2 from the germline V gene are SNHLY and FYNNEI. CDR3 coding DNA: TGTGCCAGCAACCTGGACTCGAGCTCTGGAAACACCATATATTTT. It specifies CASNLDSSSGNTIYF.

The chain carries TRBV10-2 and TRBJ2-7; D is possibly TRBD1 or TRBD2 (6 bases each). V lost 6 bases, J lost 5 bases, and 14 bases lay in between. Germline V gives CDR1 WSHSY, CDR2 SAAADI. This CDR3 contains 13 residues. Written as DNA, the CDR3 is TGCGCCAGCAGGTTCAGGGGCGGGGACGAGCAGTACTTC. Protein: CASRFRGGDEQYF.

The chain is built from TRBV11-3 and TRBJ2-2; no firm D call. The V and J ends lost 1 base and 7 bases respectively, with 10 bases between them. This CDR3 has 14 amino acids. Germline V CDR1 and CDR2: SGHNT, YENEEA. Here the CDR3 reads CASSLGSEGGELFF. DNA for the CDR3: TGTGCCAGCAGCTTAGGGTCGGAAGGCGGGGAGCTGTTTTTT.

The chain is built from TRBV2 and TRBJ1-1, with a tentative D call TRBD1 (5 bases). CDR1 SNHLY and CDR2 FYNNEI come from the germline V gene. This CDR3 comprises 13 residues. V was trimmed by 7 bases and J by 12 bases, leaving 21 bases between them. The CDR3: CASKQAHQGETFF. DNA for the CDR3: TGTGCCAGCAAGCAGGCTCATCAAGGGGAGACTTTCTTT. Variable domain in full (rest from reference TRBV2 and TRBJ1-1): EPEVTQTPSHQVTQMGQEVILRCVPISNHLYFYWYRQILGQKVEFLVSFYNNEISEKSEIFDDQFSVERPDGSNFTLKIRSTKLEDSAMYFCASKQAHQGETFFGQGTRLTVV.

The CDR3 bases are TGTGCCAGCAGTGCAAGGGGCCTCCTAATAAAGCCCCAGCATTTT. Protein: CASSARGLLIKPQHF. This chain joins TRBV6-1 and TRBJ1-5; D is possibly TRBD1 (5 bases). Trimming pared 4 bases from V and 8 bases from J, leaving 18 bases between. The CDR3 covers 15 residues. Per the germline V gene, CDR1 is MNHNS and CDR2 is SASEGT.

This clone was seen a few times. The gene calls are TRBV7-8 and TRBJ1-5; maybe TRBD1 (5 bases). Per germline, CDR1 SGHVS and CDR2 FQNEAQ. The V gene lost 1 base and the J gene lost 1 base, with 8 bases spanning the gap. The length of the CDR3 is 15 residues. CDR3 loop: CASSLGQGSNQPQHF. The CDR3, as DNA: TGTGCCAGCAGCTTAGGTCAGGGAAGCAATCAGCCCCAGCATTTT.

The chain employs TRBV10-3 and TRBJ2-5, with TRBD2 identical over 10 bases. The V and J ends lost 5 bases and 4 bases, in that order; junction bases with no gene match: 13. CDR1 is ENHRY, CDR2 SYGVKD, per germline. This CDR3 comprises 17 residues. The CDR3: CAISKTASGSSPETQYF. CDR3 DNA sequence: TGTGCCATCAGTAAGACAGCTAGCGGGAGTAGCCCAGAGACCCAGTACTTC.

V gene TRBV4-1 combines with J gene TRBJ1-1; TRBD1 might be the D (5 bases). The CDR3 totals 16 residues. Looked up from germline, CDR1 is MGHRA and CDR2 is YSYEKL. Trimming removed 0 bases from V and 10 bases from J, with 21 bases in between. The CDR3 DNA reads as TGCGCCAGCAGCCAAGATGGGAATATGGGGGTTGGTGGAGCTTTCTTT. Amino acid sequence: CASSQDGNMGVGGAFF.

The chain recombines TRBV6-5 with TRBJ2-3; D may be TRBD1 or TRBD2 (5 bases each). Germline CDR1 and CDR2: MNHEY and SVGAGI. V was pared by 6 bases and J by 6 bases, with 16 bases between. The CDR3 contains 14 residues. The CDR3 here is CASSAGRWGDTQYF. The CDR3 nucleotides read TGTGCCAGCAGCGCGGGCAGGTGGGGGGATACGCAGTATTTT.

The rearrangement links TRBV19 to TRBJ1-5; weak D call: TRBD1 (5 bases). The V gene's germline CDR1 is LNHDA and CDR2 SQIVND (reference sequence). Trimming took off 10 bases at V and 2 bases at J, with 24 bases between the two ends. The CDR3 has 17 residues. CDR3 nucleotide sequence: TGTGCCACCACTAGGGGACCCTCCGTTAGTGGCAATCAGCCCCAGCATTTT. Translated, it gives CATTRGPSVSGNQPQHF.

The chain uses TRBV19 and TRBJ1-1; D is unresolved. CDR1 LNHDA and CDR2 SQIVND come from the germline V gene (reference sequence). The CDR3 runs 15 residues. V was pared by 1 base and J by 2 bases, with 11 bases between. The CDR3 nucleotides are TGTGCCAGTAGTATAGCGTTTCAGTTTAACACTGAAGCTTTCTTT. Its protein is CASSIAFQFNTEAFF.

V and J are TRBV28 and TRBJ2-1, with D possibly TRBD1 on 5 matching bases. Per the germline V gene, CDR1 is MDHEN and CDR2 is SYDVKM. This CDR3 is built from 15 residues. V lost 1 base and J 3 bases, leaving 10 bases between the germline ends. CDR3 sequence (DNA): TGTGCCAGCAGTTTATTAGGGGCCCTCTACAATGAGCAGTTCTTC. The encoded protein is CASSLLGALYNEQFF.

The chain has TRBV11-2 and TRBJ1-1; 9 nucleotides agree with TRBD1. The CDR3 extends over 15 amino acids. Germline CDR1 and CDR2: SGHAT and FQNNGV. The V segment lost 5 bases and the J segment 7 bases; nucleotides outside the gene matches: 11. The CDR3 sequence is CASSIHRGRIGEAFF. The CDR3 DNA is TGTGCCAGCAGCATACACAGGGGGCGCATTGGTGAAGCTTTCTTT.

The J gene is TRBJ1-2, the V gene TRBV29-1, with TRBD1 as a possible D gene (5 bases). The CDR3 length is 13 residues. Germline V gene sequence: CDR1 SQVTM, CDR2 ANQGSEA. Trimming removed 3 bases from V and 7 bases from J, with 15 bases in between. Here the CDR3 DNA reads TGCAGCGTTGAGACCTCAGGGTCCCGTGGCTACACCTTC. Protein: CSVETSGSRGYTF. The full variable domain, rest sourced from reference TRBV29-1 and TRBJ1-2, is SAVISQKPSRDICQRGTSLTIQCQVDSQVTMMFWYRQQPGQSLTLIATANQGSEATYESGFVIDKFPISRPNLTFSTLTVSNMSPEDSSIYLCSVETSGSRGYTFGSGTRLTVV.

The CDR3 protein is CSVETGIFNEQYF. Written as DNA, the CDR3 is TGCAGCGTTGAGACAGGGATTTTCAACGAGCAGTACTTC. This chain links TRBV29-1 with TRBJ2-7; 7 nucleotides match TRBD1. CDR3 length equals 13 residues. Trimming at V came to 3 bases and at J to 5 bases, leaving 7 bases not matched to a gene. CDR1 SQVTM and CDR2 ANQGSEA come from the germline V gene.

The sample holds a few counts of this clone. The gene calls are TRBV7-3 and TRBJ2-3; TRBD2 matches at 9 bases. This CDR3 region has 14 residues. J lost 5 bases, V lost 9 bases, and 9 bases had no gene match. CDR1 and CDR2 from the germline V gene are SGHTA and FQGTGA. Here the CDR3 DNA reads TGTGCCAGTAGTAGCGGGAGTTATTTAGATACGCAGTATTTT. It encodes CASSSGSYLDTQYF.

The genes are TRBV13 and TRBJ1-3; D call uncertain. Germline CDR1 reads PRHDT; CDR2 reads FYEKMQ (reference sequence). The CDR3 extends over 17 amino acids. Trimming left V 4 bases short and J 0 bases short, with 16 bases between. CDR3 DNA sequence: TGTGCCAGCAGCTCATTCCCGGTGATGAGCTCTGGAAACACCATATATTTT. Its translation: CASSSFPVMSSGNTIYF.

This chain connects TRBV6-1 to TRBJ2-7, with D possibly matching TRBD2 (5 bases). The CDR3 has 15 residues. V lost 1 base and J lost 7, with 17 bases in between. Germline V gene data show CDR1 as MNHNS and CDR2 as SASEGT. Here the CDR3 reads CASSEVMGSGGEQYF. Written as DNA, the CDR3 is TGTGCCAGCAGTGAAGTAATGGGGAGCGGAGGAGAGCAGTACTTC.

The CDR3 is CASSLTSAGDLSVQYF. CDR3 DNA: TGTGCCAGCAGCTTAACGTCGGCGGGAGATCTTTCGGTACAGTATTTT. The V and J genes are TRBV7-3 and TRBJ2-3; the match to TRBD2 covers 7 bases. Germline trimming cut 0 bases from V and 12 bases from J; bases unmatched to any gene: 15. The CDR3 sequence is 16 residues long. The germline V gene encodes CDR1 SGHTA and CDR2 FQGTGA.